This T cell receptor beta chain is from a study of shared clonotypes between healthy human individuals. Here immunoSEQ multiplex PCR was the method, and the copy in TCRdb shows in-frame clones only, minus some. The sample lists some 2,000,000 clones, about 95% seen once, with 0.13% in the top ten. From germline, CDR1 is WNHNN and CDR2 SYGVQD (reference sequence). Trimming cost V 3 bases and J 4 bases, with 16 bases left between them. This CDR3 comprises 15 residues. V and J are TRBV10-1 and TRBJ2-7; perhaps TRBD1 as D (5 bases). Sequenced material: naive CD4+ T cells sorted from blood. Subset given: CD45RA+ positively selected. This TCR was recovered from a man aged 18 to 29 in good health. The CDR3 sequence is CASSDTRQGLYEQYF. CDR3 DNA sequence: TGCGCCAGCAGTGATACTCGGCAGGGTTTATACGAGCAGTACTTC.